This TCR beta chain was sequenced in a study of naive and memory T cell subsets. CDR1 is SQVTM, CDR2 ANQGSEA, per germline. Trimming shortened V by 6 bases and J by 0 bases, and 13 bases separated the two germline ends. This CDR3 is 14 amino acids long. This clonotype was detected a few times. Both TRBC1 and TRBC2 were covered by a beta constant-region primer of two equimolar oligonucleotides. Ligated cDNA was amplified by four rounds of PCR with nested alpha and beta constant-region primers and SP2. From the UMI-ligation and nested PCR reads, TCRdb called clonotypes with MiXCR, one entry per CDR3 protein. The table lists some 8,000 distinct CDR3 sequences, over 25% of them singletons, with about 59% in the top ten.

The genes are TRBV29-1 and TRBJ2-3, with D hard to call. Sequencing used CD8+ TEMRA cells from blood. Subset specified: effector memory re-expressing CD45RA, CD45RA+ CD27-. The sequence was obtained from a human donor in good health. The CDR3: CSVPPGFSTDTQYF. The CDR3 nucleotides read TGCAGCGTGCCCCCTGGGTTTAGCACAGATACGCAGTATTTT.